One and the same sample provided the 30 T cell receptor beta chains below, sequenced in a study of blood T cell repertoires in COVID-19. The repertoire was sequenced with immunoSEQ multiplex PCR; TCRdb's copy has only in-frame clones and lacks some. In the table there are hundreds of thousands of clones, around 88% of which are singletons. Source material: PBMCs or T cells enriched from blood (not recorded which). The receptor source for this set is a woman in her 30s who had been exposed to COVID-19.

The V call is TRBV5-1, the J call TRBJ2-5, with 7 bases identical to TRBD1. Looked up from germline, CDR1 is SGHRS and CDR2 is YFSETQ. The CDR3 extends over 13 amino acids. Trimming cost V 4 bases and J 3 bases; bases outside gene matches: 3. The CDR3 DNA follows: TGCGCCAGCAGCCTCGGGACAGAAGAGACCCAGTACTTC. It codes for CASSLGTEETQYF. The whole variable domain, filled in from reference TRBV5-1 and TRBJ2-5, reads KAGVTQTPRYLIKTRGQQVTLSCSPISGHRSVSWYQQTPGQGLQFLFEYFSETQRNKGNFPGRFSGRQFSNSRSEMNVSTLELGDSALYLCASSLGTEETQYFGPGTRLLVL.

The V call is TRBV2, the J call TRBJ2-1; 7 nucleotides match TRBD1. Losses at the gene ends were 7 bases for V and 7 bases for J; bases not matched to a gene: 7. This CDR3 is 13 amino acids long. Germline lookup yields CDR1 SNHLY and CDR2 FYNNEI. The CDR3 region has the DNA TGTGCCAGCACCAATTTACAGGGGAATGAGCAGTTCTTC. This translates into CASTNLQGNEQFF.

The CDR3 loop is CASSYSNRRLREQYF. The CDR3 nucleotides read TGTGCCAGCAGTTACTCGAACCGTCGCCTGCGCGAGCAGTACTTC. The chain uses TRBV6-5 and TRBJ2-7; D uncertain. CDR3 size: 15 residues. Trimming shortened V by 0 bases and J by 6 bases, and 15 bases separated the two germline ends. Per the germline V gene, CDR1 is MNHEY and CDR2 is SVGAGI.

In DNA, the CDR3 is TGTGCCAGCAGCTTCCTCGGACAGCCTGAAGCTTTCTTT. Its protein is CASSFLGQPEAFF. This chain connects TRBV5-8 to TRBJ1-1; perhaps TRBD1 as D (6 bases). V was shortened by 2 bases and J by 6 bases, with 11 bases between the two germline ends. Germline-derived CDR1 and CDR2 are SGHTS and YDEGEE. The CDR3 runs 13 residues.

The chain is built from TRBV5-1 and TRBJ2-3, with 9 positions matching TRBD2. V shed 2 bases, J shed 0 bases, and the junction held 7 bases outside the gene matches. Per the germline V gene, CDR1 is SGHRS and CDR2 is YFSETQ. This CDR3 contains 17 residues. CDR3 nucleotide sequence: TGCGCCAGCAGCTTTAGGCTAGCGGGGTCTAGCACAGATACGCAGTATTTT. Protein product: CASSFRLAGSSTDTQYF.

CDR3 bases: TGTGCCAGTAGGGCAGGATACGAGCAGTACTTC. This translates into CASRAGYEQYF. This chain uses TRBV19 with TRBJ2-7; D gene ambiguous. Germline loops: CDR1 LNHDA, CDR2 SQIVND (reference sequence). Trimming took off 6 bases at V and 4 bases at J, with 7 bases between the two ends. This CDR3 has 11 amino acids.

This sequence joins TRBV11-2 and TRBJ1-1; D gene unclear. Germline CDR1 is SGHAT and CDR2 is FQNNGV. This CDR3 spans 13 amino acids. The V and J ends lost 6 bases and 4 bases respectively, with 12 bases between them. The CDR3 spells CASSPGFPTEAFF. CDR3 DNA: TGTGCCAGCAGTCCAGGCTTTCCCACTGAAGCTTTCTTT.

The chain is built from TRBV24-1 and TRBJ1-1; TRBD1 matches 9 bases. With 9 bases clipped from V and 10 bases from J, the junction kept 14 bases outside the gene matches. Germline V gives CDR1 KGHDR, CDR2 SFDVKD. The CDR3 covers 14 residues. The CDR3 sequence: CATDAGTGPRRAFF. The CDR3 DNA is TGTGCCACCGACGCCGGGACAGGGCCCAGGAGAGCTTTCTTT.

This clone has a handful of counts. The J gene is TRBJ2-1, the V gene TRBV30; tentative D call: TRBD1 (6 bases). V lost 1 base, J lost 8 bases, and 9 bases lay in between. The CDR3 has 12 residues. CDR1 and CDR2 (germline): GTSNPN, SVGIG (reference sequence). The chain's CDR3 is CAWSGTAYEQFF. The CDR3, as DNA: TGTGCCTGGAGTGGGACAGCTTATGAGCAGTTCTTC.

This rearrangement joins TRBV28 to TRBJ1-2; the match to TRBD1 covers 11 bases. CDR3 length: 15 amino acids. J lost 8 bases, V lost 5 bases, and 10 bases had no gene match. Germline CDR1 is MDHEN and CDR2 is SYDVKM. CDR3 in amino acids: CASSPSDRGPRGYTF. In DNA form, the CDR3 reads TGTGCCAGCAGTCCATCGGACAGGGGGCCTCGGGGCTACACCTTC.

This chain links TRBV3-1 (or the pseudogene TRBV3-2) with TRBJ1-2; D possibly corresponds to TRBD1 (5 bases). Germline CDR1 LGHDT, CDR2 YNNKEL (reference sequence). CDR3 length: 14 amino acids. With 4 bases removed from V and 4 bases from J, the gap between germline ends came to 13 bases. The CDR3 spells CASSPRAGFYGYTF. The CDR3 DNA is TGTGCCAGCAGCCCCCGAGCAGGGTTCTATGGCTACACCTTC.

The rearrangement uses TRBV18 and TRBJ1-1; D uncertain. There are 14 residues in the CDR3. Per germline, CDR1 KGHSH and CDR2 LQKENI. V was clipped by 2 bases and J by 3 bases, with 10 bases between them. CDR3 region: CASSPMGSHTEAFF. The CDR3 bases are TGTGCCAGCTCACCAATGGGGAGTCACACTGAAGCTTTCTTT. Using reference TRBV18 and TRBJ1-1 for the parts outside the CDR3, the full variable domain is NAGVMQNPRHLVRRRGQEARLRCSPMKGHSHVYWYRQLPEEGLKFMVYLQKENIIDESGMPKERFSAEFPKEGPSILRIQQVVRGDSAAYFCASSPMGSHTEAFFGQGTRLTVV.

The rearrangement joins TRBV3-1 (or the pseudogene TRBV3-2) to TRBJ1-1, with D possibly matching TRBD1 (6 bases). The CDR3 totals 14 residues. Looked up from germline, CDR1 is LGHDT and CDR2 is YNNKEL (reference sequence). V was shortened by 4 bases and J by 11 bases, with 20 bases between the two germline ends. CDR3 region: CASSLQGGGEAAFF. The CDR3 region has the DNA TGTGCCAGCAGCCTCCAGGGCGGGGGCGAAGCGGCTTTCTTT.

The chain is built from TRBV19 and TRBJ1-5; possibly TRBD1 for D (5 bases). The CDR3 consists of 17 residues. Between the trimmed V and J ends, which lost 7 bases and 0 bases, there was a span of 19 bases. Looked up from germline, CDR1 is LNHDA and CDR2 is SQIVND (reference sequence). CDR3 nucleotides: TGTGCCAGTACTAATGGGGCTTTAGGGTCTAGCAATCAGCCCCAGCATTTT. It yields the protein CASTNGALGSSNQPQHF.

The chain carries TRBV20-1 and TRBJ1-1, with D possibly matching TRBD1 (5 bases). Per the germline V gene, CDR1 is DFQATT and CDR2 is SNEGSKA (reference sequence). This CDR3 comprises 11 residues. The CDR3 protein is CRGRGGAEAFF. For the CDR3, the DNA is TGCAGGGGGAGGGGAGGGGCTGAAGCTTTCTTT.

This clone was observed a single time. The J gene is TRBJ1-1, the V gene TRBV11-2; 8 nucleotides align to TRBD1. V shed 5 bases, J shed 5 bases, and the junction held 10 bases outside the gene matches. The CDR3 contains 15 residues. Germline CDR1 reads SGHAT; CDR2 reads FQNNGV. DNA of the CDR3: TGTGCCAGCAGCATACTCTCAGGGGGCGAAACTGAAGCTTTCTTT. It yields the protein CASSILSGGETEAFF.

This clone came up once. This CDR3 reads CASSAITGDVGYGYTF. CDR3 DNA sequence: TGTGCCAGCAGCGCGATAACAGGGGATGTAGGCTATGGCTACACCTTC. The J gene is TRBJ1-2, the V gene TRBV5-8; TRBD1 agrees at 7 bases. The CDR3 has 16 amino acids. The germline V gene encodes CDR1 SGHTS and CDR2 YDEGEE. V lost 4 bases to trimming and J lost 4 bases; unmatched junction nucleotides: 13.

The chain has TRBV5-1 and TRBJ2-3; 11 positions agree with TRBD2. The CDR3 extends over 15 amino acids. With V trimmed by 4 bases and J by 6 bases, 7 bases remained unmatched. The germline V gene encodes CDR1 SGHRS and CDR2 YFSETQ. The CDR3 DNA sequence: TGCGCCAGCAGCCAGGGACTAGCGGTGCTTGATACGCAGTATTTT. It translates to CASSQGLAVLDTQYF.

The CDR3 DNA sequence: TGTGCCAGCAGCCGGCAGGGAGGTTGGTGGGGCTACACCTTC. Translating it yields CASSRQGGWWGYTF. The V gene is TRBV3-1 (or the pseudogene TRBV3-2), the J gene TRBJ1-2; TRBD1 might be the D (5 bases). V shed 4 bases and J shed 8 bases, with 17 bases lying between them. Looked up from germline, CDR1 is LGHDT and CDR2 is YNNKEL (reference sequence). This CDR3 comprises 14 residues.

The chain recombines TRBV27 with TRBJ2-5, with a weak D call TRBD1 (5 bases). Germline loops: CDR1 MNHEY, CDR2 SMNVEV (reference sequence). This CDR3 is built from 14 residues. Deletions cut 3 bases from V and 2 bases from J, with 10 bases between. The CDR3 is CASSFGANQETQYF. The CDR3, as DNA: TGTGCCAGCAGTTTTGGGGCCAATCAAGAGACCCAGTACTTC.

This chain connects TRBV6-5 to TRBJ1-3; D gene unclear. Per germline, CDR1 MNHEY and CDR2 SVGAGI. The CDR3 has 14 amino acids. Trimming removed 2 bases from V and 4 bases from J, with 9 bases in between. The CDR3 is CASSYGPRGNTIYF. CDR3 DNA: TGTGCCAGCAGTTACGGTCCTAGGGGAAACACCATATATTTT.

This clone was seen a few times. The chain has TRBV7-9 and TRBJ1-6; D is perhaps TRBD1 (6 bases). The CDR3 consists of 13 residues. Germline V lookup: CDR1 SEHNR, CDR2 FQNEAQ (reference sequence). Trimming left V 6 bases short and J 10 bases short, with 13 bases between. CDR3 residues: CASRRGAFSPLHF. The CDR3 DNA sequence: TGTGCCAGCAGGCGGGGGGCATTCTCACCCCTCCACTTT.

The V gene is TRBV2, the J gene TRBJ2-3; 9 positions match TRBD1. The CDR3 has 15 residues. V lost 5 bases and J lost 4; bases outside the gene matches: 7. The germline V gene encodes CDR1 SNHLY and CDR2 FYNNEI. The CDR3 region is CASSSNRGRADTQYF. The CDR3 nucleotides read TGTGCCAGCAGTAGCAACAGGGGGCGCGCAGATACGCAGTATTTT.

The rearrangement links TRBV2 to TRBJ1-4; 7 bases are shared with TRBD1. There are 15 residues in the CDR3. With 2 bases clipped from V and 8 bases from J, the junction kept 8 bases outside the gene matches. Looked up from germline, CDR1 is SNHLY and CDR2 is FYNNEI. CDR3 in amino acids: CASSEYTGAGEKLFF. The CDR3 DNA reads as TGTGCCAGCAGTGAATACACAGGGGCTGGGGAAAAACTGTTTTTT.

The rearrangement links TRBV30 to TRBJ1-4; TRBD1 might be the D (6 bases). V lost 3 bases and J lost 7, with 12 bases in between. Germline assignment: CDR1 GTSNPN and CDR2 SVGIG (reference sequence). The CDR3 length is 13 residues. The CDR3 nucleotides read TGTGCCTGGAGCCACAGGGATCGTGAAAAACTGTTTTTT. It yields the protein CAWSHRDREKLFF.

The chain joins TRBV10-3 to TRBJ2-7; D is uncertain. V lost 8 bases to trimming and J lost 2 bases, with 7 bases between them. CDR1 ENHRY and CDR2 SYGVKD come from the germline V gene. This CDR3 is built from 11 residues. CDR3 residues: CAISPAYEQYF. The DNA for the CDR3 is TGTGCCATCTCGCCAGCCTACGAGCAGTACTTC.

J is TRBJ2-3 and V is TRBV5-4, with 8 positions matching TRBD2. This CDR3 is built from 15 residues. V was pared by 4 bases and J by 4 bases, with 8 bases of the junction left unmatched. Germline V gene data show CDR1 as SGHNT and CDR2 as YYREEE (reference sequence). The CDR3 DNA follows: TGTGCCAGCAGCGGAGCGGGGGCGAGGTCAGATACGCAGTATTTT. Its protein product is CASSGAGARSDTQYF.

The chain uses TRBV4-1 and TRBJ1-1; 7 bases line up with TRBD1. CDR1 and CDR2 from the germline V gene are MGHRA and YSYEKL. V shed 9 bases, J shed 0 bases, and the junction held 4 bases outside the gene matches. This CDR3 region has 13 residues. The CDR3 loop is CASGDSMNTEAFF. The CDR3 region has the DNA TGCGCCAGTGGGGACAGCATGAACACTGAAGCTTTCTTT.

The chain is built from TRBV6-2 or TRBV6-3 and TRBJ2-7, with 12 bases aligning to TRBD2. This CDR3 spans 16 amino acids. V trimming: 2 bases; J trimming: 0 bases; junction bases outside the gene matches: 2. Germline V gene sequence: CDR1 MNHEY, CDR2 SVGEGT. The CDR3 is CASSYASGGGSYEQYF. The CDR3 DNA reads TGTGCCAGCAGTTACGCTAGCGGGGGGGGCTCCTACGAGCAGTACTTC.

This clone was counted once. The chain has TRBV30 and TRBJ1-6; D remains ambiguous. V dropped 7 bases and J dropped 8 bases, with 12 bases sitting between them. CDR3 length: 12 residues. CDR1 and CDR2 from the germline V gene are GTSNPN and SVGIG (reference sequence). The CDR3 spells CASDFLDSPLHF. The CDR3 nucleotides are TGTGCCTCCGACTTCCTAGATTCACCCCTCCACTTT.